This TCR beta chain emerged from a study of T-cell memory formation after mild COVID-19. As for the study in general: In these data, TCR clusters were largely donor specific.

TCRdb processed the 5' RACE reads anew with MiXCR; each CDR3 protein has one entry. The sample lists around 450,000 distinct CDR3 sequences, around 20% occurring once. Study-wide findings and caveats: The pre-infection memory compartment contained some responding clones, suggesting cross-reactive memory joined. The study found balanced CD4/CD8 in clones contracting day 15 to 85 and a CD4+ lean in later expanders. Researchers could not confirm that second-wave clones peaking on day 37 targeted SARS-CoV-2.

This clonotype was seen a few times. The antigen remains unidentified. The germline V gene has CDR1 DFQATT and CDR2 SNEGSKA (reference sequence). The CDR3 is made up of 15 amino acids. Trimming cost V 1 base and J 2 bases, with 15 bases left between them. Sequencing was done on a sample of PBMCs or a T cell subset sorted from them (not recorded which). The sequence was collected from an adult woman who had mild COVID-19 (a few samples of this study predate the infection). Cell type and time point are not known. The V and J genes are TRBV20-1 and TRBJ2-7; the D gene is possibly TRBD2 (6 bases). This CDR3 reads CSARAWRVAAYEQYF. The DNA for the CDR3 is TGCAGTGCTAGAGCATGGCGAGTAGCGGCCTACGAGCAGTACTTC.